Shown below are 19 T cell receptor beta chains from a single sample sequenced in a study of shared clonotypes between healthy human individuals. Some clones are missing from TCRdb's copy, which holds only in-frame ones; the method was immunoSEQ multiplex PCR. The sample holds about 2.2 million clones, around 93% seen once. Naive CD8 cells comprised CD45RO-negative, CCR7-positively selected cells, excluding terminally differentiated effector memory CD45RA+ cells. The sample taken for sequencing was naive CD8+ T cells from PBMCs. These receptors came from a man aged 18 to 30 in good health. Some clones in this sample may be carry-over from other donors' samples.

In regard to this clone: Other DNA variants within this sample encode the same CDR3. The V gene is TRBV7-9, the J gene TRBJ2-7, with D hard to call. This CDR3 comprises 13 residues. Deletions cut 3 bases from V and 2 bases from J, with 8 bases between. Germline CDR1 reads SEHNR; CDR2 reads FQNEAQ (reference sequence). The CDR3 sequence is CASSLATPYEQYF. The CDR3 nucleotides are TGTGCCAGCAGCTTGGCCACACCCTACGAGCAGTACTTC.

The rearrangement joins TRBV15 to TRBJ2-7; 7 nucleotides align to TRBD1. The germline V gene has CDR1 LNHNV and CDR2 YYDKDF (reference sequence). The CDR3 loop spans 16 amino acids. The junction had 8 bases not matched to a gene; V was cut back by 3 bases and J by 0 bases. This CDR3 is CATSRGDSESSYEQYF. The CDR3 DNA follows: TGTGCCACCAGCAGGGGGGACAGCGAGAGCTCCTACGAGCAGTACTTC.

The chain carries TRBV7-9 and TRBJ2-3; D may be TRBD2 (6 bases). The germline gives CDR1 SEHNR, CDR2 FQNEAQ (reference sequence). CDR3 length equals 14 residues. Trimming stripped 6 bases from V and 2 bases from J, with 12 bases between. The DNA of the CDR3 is TGTGCCAGCAGTTACCGGGGGTCCACAGATACGCAGTATTTT. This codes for CASSYRGSTDTQYF.

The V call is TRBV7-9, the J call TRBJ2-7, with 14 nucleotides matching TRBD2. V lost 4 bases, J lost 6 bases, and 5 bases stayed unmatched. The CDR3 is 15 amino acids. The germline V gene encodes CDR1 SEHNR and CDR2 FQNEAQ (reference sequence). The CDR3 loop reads CASSSGLAGVVEQYF. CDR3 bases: TGTGCCAGCAGCTCGGGACTAGCGGGAGTTGTCGAGCAGTACTTC.

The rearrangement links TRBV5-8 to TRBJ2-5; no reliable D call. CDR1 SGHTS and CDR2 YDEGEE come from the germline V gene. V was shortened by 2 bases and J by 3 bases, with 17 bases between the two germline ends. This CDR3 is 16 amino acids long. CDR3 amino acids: CASSLPLMVAEETQYF. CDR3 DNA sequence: TGTGCCAGCAGCTTACCGCTGATGGTAGCAGAAGAGACCCAGTACTTC.

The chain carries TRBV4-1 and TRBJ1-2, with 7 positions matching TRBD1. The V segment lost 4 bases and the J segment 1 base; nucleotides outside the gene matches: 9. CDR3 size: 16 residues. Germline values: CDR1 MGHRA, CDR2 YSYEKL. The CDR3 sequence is CASSPGTAGYNYGYTF. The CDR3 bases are TGCGCCAGCAGCCCCGGGACAGCCGGTTATAACTATGGCTACACCTTC.

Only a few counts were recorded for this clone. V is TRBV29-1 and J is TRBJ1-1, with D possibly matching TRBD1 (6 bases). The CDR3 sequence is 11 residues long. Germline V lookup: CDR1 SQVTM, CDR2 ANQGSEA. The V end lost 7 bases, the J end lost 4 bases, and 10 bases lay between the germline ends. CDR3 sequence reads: CSAQGLTEAFF. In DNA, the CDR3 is TGCAGCGCACAGGGACTCACTGAAGCTTTCTTT.

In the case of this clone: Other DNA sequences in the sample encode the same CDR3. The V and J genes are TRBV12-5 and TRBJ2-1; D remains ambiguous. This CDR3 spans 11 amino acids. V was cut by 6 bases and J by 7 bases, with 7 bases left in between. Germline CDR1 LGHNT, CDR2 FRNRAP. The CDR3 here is CASGLGNEQFF. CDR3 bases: TGTGCTAGTGGCCTAGGGAATGAGCAGTTCTTC.

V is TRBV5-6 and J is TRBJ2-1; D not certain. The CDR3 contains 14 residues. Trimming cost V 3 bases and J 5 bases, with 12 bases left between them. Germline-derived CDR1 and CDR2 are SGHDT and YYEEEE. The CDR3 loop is CASSSSEGNNEQFF. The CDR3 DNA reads TGTGCCAGCAGCTCAAGCGAAGGGAACAATGAGCAGTTCTTC.

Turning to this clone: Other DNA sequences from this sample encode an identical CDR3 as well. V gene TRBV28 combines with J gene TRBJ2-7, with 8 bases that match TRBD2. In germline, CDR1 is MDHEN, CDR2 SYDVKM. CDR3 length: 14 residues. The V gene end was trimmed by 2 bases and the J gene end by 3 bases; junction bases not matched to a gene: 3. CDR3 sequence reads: CASSLAGGGYEQYF. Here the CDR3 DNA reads TGTGCCAGCAGTTTAGCGGGAGGAGGCTACGAGCAGTACTTC. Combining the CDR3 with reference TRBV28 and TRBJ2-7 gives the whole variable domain DVKVTQSSRYLVKRTGEKVFLECVQDMDHENMFWYRQDPGLGLRLIYFSYDVKMKEKGDIPEGYSVSREKKERFSLILESASTNQTSMYLCASSLAGGGYEQYFGPGTRLTVT.

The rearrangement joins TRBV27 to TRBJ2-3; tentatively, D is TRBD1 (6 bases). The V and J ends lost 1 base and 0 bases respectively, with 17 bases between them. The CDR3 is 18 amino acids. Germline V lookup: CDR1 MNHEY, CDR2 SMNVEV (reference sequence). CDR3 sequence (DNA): TGTGCCAGCAGTTTATACCCCGACAGGATCACTAGCACAGATACGCAGTATTTT. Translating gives CASSLYPDRITSTDTQYF.

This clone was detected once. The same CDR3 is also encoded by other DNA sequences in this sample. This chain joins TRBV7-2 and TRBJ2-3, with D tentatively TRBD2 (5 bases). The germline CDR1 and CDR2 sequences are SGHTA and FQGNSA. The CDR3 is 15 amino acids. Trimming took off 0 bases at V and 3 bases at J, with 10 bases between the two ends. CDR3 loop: CASSLAISGTDTQYF. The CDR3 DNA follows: TGTGCCAGCAGCTTAGCTATTTCGGGAACAGATACGCAGTATTTT.

In DNA form, the CDR3 reads TGTGCCAGTAGTATAGCACTGGGGGAGCACGAGCAGTACTTC. This sequence encodes CASSIALGEHEQYF. The chain couples TRBV19 to TRBJ2-7; D might be TRBD1 or TRBD2, each matching 5 bases. Trimming stripped 1 base from V and 5 bases from J, with 12 bases between. This CDR3 comprises 14 residues. Germline CDR1 reads LNHDA; CDR2 reads SQIVND (reference sequence).

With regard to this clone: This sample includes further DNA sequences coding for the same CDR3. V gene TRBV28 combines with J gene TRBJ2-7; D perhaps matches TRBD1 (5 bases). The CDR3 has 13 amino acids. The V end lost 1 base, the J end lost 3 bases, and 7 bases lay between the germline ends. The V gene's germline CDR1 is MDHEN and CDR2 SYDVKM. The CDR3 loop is CASSLSDSYEQYF. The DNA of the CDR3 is TGTGCCAGCAGTTTATCTGACAGCTACGAGCAGTACTTC.

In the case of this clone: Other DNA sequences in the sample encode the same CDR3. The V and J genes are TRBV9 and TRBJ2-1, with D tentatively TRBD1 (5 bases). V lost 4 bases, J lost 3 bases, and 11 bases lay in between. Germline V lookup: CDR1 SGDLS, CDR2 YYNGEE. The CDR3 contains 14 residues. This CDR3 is CASSPRTYYNEQFF. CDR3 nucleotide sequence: TGTGCCAGCAGCCCCCGGACATACTACAATGAGCAGTTCTTC.

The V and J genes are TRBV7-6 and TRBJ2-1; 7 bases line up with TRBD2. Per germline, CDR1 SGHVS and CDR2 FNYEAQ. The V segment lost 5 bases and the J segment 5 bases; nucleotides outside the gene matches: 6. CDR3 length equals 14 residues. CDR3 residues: CASSPGLRNNEQFF. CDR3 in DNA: TGTGCCAGCAGCCCGGGACTACGAAACAATGAGCAGTTCTTC. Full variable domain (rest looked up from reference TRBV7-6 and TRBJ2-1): GAGVSQSPRYKVTKRGQDVALRCDPISGHVSLYWYRQALGQGPEFLTYFNYEAQQDKSGLPNDRFSAERPEGSISTLTIQRTEQRDSAMYRCASSPGLRNNEQFFGPGTRLTVL.

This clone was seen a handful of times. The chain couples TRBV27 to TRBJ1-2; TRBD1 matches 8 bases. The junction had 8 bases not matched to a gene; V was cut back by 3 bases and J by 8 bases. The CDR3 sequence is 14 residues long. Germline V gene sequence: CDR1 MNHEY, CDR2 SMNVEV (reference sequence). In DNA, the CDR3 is TGTGCCAGCAGTTTCGGACAGGGTCTACTCGGCTACACCTTC. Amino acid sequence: CASSFGQGLLGYTF.

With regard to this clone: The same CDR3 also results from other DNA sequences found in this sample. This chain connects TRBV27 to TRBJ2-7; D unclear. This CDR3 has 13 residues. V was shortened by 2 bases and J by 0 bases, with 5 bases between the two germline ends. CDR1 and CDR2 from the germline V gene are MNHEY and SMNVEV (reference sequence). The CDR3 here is CASSLSASYEQYF. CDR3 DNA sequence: TGTGCCAGCAGTTTAAGCGCCTCCTACGAGCAGTACTTC.

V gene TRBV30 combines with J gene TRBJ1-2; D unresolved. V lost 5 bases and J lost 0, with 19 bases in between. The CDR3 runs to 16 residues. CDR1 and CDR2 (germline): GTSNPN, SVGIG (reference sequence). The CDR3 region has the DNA TGTGCCTGGGGTTTGGGGAAGCCGGAAGCTAACTATGGCTACACCTTC. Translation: CAWGLGKPEANYGYTF.